The T cell receptor beta chain described here comes from a study of neurological immune-mediated disorders. TCRdb ran MiXCR on the 5' RACE reads and lists one entry per CDR3 protein. The sample lists under 25,000 distinct CDR3 sequences, roughly 2.7% seen once, with 5.5% in the top ten. V lost 3 bases and J 4 bases, leaving 10 bases between the germline ends. Germline CDR1 and CDR2: KGHSH and LQKENI. The length of the CDR3 is 14 residues. There are many counts of this clonotype. What it recognizes is unknown. Study-wide results and caveats: A possible signature was seen in one related-CDR3 cluster, into which phylogenetic grouping placed the repertoires of 18 of 34 multiple sclerosis patients.

The sequenced sample was PBMCs. The sequence was obtained from a woman between 18 and 30 years old with multiple sclerosis. V is TRBV18 and J is TRBJ1-3; D is undetermined. The CDR3 nucleotides read TGTGCCAGCTCACCCAGAAAGGAAGGAAACACCATATATTTT. Its protein is CASSPRKEGNTIYF.